The 8 T cell receptor beta chains below were found in one sample sequenced in a study of shared clonotypes between healthy human individuals. The assay was immunoSEQ multiplex PCR, and TCRdb's table has in-frame clones only and misses some. This table holds fewer than 1 million clones, around 96% found once. CD45RO-negative, CCR7-selected cells formed the naive CD8 fraction, which excluded terminally differentiated effector memory CD45RA+ cells. The sequenced sample consisted of naive CD8+ T cells sorted from blood. Receptor source: a man younger than 40 in good health.

In its sample, this clone was seen once. The genes are TRBV11-2 and TRBJ2-7, with TRBD2 identical over 8 bases. V lost 5 bases, J lost 0 bases, and 3 bases stayed unmatched. Germline loops: CDR1 SGHAT, CDR2 FQNNGV. This CDR3 has 14 amino acids. The CDR3 sequence is CASSAGGASYEQYF. The CDR3 nucleotides are TGTGCCAGCAGCGCGGGAGGCGCCTCCTACGAGCAGTACTTC.

The CDR3 protein is CASSPGVSYEQYF. DNA for the CDR3: TGTGCCAGCAGTCCCGGGGTGTCCTACGAGCAGTACTTC. The V call is TRBV28, the J call TRBJ2-7, with D perhaps TRBD2 (5 bases). The CDR3 has 13 amino acids. The germline V gene encodes CDR1 MDHEN and CDR2 SYDVKM. With 5 bases removed from V and 1 base from J, the gap between germline ends came to 9 bases.

V usage is TRBV11-3 and J usage is TRBJ2-1; no clear D gene. Deletions cut 0 bases from V and 8 bases from J, with 5 bases between. Germline CDR1 SGHNT, CDR2 YENEEA. The CDR3 has 12 residues. The CDR3 DNA sequence: TGTGCCAGCAGCTTAGACCGCGATGAGCAGTTCTTC. Protein product: CASSLDRDEQFF. Variable domain in full (rest from reference TRBV11-3 and TRBJ2-1): EAGVVQSPRYKIIEKKQPVAFWCNPISGHNTLYWYLQNLGQGPELLIRYENEEAVDDSQLPKDRFSAERLKGVDSTLKIQPAELGDSAVYLCASSLDRDEQFFGPGTRLTVL.

The chain has TRBV4-3 and TRBJ2-1; D perhaps matches TRBD2 (5 bases). Per the germline V gene, CDR1 is LGHNA and CDR2 is YSLEER. CDR3 length: 17 residues. The ends were cut back, 3 bases at V and 0 bases at J, with 15 bases in the middle. CDR3 sequence reads: CASSQDSVLSSYNEQFF. CDR3 DNA: TGCGCCAGCAGCCAGGATAGCGTATTATCCTCCTACAATGAGCAGTTCTTC.

In its sample, this clone was seen once. V usage is TRBV5-4 and J usage is TRBJ2-1, with D possibly called TRBD1 or TRBD2 (6 bases each). There are 17 residues in the CDR3. Germline V gene lookup returns CDR1 SGHNT and CDR2 YYREEE (reference sequence). V lost 5 bases and J lost 1, with 19 bases in between. This chain's CDR3 is CASRPDGGLGSYNEQFF. As DNA, the CDR3 is TGTGCCAGCAGACCGGACGGGGGCCTTGGGTCCTACAATGAGCAGTTCTTC.

The chain links TRBV7-9 to TRBJ2-2; the D is unclear. V was clipped by 4 bases and J by 7 bases, with 13 bases between them. The CDR3 has 14 amino acids. CDR1 is SEHNR and CDR2 is FQNEAQ in the germline V gene (reference sequence). The DNA of the CDR3 is TGTGCCAGCAGCTCTACCAACAAGGACGGGGAGCTGTTTTTT. Protein: CASSSTNKDGELFF.

The chain couples TRBV19 to TRBJ2-1, with TRBD2 matching over 13 bases. This CDR3 is built from 14 residues. Germline V gene sequence: CDR1 LNHDA, CDR2 SQIVND (reference sequence). Germline trimming cut 6 bases from V and 7 bases from J; bases unmatched to any gene: 3. For the CDR3, the DNA is TGTGCCAGTAGGTGGACTAGCGGGAGAAATGAGCAGTTCTTC. Protein product: CASRWTSGRNEQFF.

The chain employs TRBV7-9 and TRBJ1-1, with D maybe TRBD1 (5 bases). V was clipped by 4 bases and J by 4 bases, with 13 bases between them. Germline lookup yields CDR1 SEHNR and CDR2 FQNEAQ (reference sequence). The CDR3 is 14 residues long. The CDR3 DNA is TGTGCCAGCAGCTCAGCCACTAGGGGCACTGAAGCTTTCTTT. It encodes CASSSATRGTEAFF.